Listed below are T cell receptor beta chains from one sample, sequenced in a study of cytomegalovirus exposure and HLA in healthy donors. Here immunoSEQ multiplex PCR was the method, and the copy in TCRdb shows in-frame clones only, minus some. The profile shows fewer than 80,000 clones, roughly two thirds of them singletons. Sequenced material: PBMCs. The source is a woman aged 45-60 years in good health and CMV-seropositive. CDR3s include the opening cysteine and the closing phenylalanine or tryptophan. The D gene is left open where the match is weak. Size tells how often a clone was seen (once, few, many) or the class of an expanded clone, and some rows leave it out.

d_gene	v_gene	abundance	j_gene	CDR3aa	CDR3nt
TRBD2	TRBV5-1	-	TRBJ2-2	CASRIAGVNTGELFF	TGCGCCAGCAGGATAGCGGGGGTGAACACCGGGGAGCTGTTTTTT
TRBD1	TRBV7-6	-	TRBJ1-2	CASSYNLGQSYTF	TGTGCCAGCAGCTATAACCTGGGACAGTCCTACACCTTC
TRBD1	TRBV5-1	-	TRBJ1-4	CASSDRVQSANEKLFF	TGCGCCAGCAGCGACAGGGTTCAGTCGGCTAATGAAAAACTGTTTTTT
TRBD1	TRBV2	-	TRBJ1-1	CASSPTGSTEAFF	TGTGCCAGCAGCCCGACAGGGTCCACTGAAGCTTTCTTT
-	TRBV9	-	TRBJ2-3	CASSVADTQYF	TGTGCCAGCAGCGTAGCGGATACGCAGTATTTT
-	TRBV19	-	TRBJ1-6	CASSIGEGGNSPLHF	TGTGCCAGTAGTATAGGAGAGGGTGGTAATTCACCCCTCCACTTT
-	TRBV9	-	TRBJ2-3	CASSVDVDGGATDTQYF	TGTGCCAGCAGCGTAGATGTGGACGGGGGAGCGACAGATACGCAGTATTTT
-	TRBV11-2	-	TRBJ2-1	CASSSDKQFF	TGTGCCAGCAGCTCGGACAAGCAGTTCTTC
TRBD1	TRBV9	-	TRBJ1-2	CASSDGTGNGYTF	TGTGCCAGCAGCGACGGGACAGGGAATGGCTACACCTTC
TRBD2	TRBV9	-	TRBJ2-7	CASNPRRVAGFYEQYF	TGTGCCAGCAACCCACGTAGGGTAGCGGGATTCTACGAGCAGTACTTC
TRBD1	TRBV5-1	-	TRBJ1-2	CASSQGTGPRGGYTF	TGCGCCAGCAGCCAAGGGACAGGACCTCGAGGGGGCTACACCTTC
-	TRBV19	once	TRBJ2-3	CASSNSRAGDTDTQYF	TGTGCCAGTAGTAACTCCCGGGCAGGGGACACAGATACGCAGTATTTT
TRBD1	TRBV7-9	-	TRBJ1-2	CSSSGQGAQGYTF	TGTTCCAGCAGCGGCCAGGGGGCGCAAGGCTACACCTTC
-	TRBV7-9	-	TRBJ2-3	CASSRAGVTDTQYF	TGTGCCAGCAGCCGAGCAGGGGTGACAGATACGCAGTATTTT
-	TRBV19	-	TRBJ2-1	CASSMLPGAESYNEQFF	TGTGCCAGTAGTATGTTACCAGGGGCGGAATCCTACAATGAGCAGTTCTTC
-	TRBV21-1	-	TRBJ2-3	CASRASRQRDTDTQYF	TGTGCCAGCCGCGCGTCTCGACAGAGAGACACAGATACGCAGTATTTT
TRBD2	TRBV18	few	TRBJ2-5	CASSPVLALQETQYF	TGTGCCAGCTCACCAGTACTAGCGCTTCAAGAGACCCAGTACTTC
TRBD1	TRBV6-5	-	TRBJ1-1	CASIWTGDNTEAFF	TGTGCCAGCATCTGGACAGGAGATAACACTGAAGCTTTCTTT
-	TRBV19	-	TRBJ2-1	CASSKRAGQDEQFF	TGTGCCAGTAGTAAGAGGGCAGGCCAGGATGAGCAGTTCTTC
-	TRBV9	-	TRBJ2-4	CASSSSEGLAKNIQYF	TGTGCCAGCAGCTCGAGCGAAGGTTTAGCCAAAAACATTCAGTACTTC
TRBD1	TRBV6-5	-	TRBJ1-5	CASSSRGQGSNQPQHF	TGTGCCAGCAGTTCCCGAGGACAGGGTAGCAATCAGCCCCAGCATTTT
TRBD1	TRBV19	once	TRBJ1-4	CASSALGTGGEKLFF	TGTGCCAGTAGTGCTCTAGGGACAGGAGGAGAAAAACTGTTTTTT
-	TRBV5-1	few	TRBJ1-2	CASSLENRESYGYTF	TGCGCCAGCAGCTTGGAAAACAGGGAGTCATATGGCTACACCTTC
-	TRBV28	-	TRBJ1-1	CASRPGEVRYTEAFF	TGTGCCAGCAGGCCCGGGGAGGTAAGGTACACTGAAGCTTTCTTT
-	TRBV28	-	TRBJ1-2	CASRVLSMRSSYTF	TGTGCCAGCAGAGTTTTGTCCATGAGGTCCAGCTACACCTTC
-	TRBV5-6	few	TRBJ1-3	CASNSGPSNTIYF	TGTGCCAGCAACTCCGGGCCTAGCAACACCATATATTTT
-	TRBV19	-	TRBJ1-4	CASTPGGGGGKKLFF	TGTGCCAGTACCCCAGGCGGAGGAGGTGGCAAAAAACTGTTTTTT
-	TRBV5-4	-	TRBJ2-1	CASSTGQVYEQFF	TGTGCCAGCAGCACAGGGCAGGTTTATGAGCAGTTCTTC
-	TRBV28	-	TRBJ1-4	CASSPWGVSTNEKLFF	TGTGCCAGCAGTCCGTGGGGGGTTTCAACTAATGAAAAACTGTTTTTT
-	TRBV7-8	-	TRBJ1-1	CASSFWRGDTEAFF	TGTGCCAGCAGCTTCTGGAGGGGAGACACTGAAGCTTTCTTT
-	TRBV30	-	TRBJ1-3	CAWSAGVGISGNTIYF	TGTGCCTGGAGTGCAGGGGTGGGGATCTCTGGAAACACCATATATTTT
-	TRBV7-6	few	TRBJ1-5	CASSLNSGSDQPQHF	TGTGCCAGCAGCTTAAACAGCGGGAGTGATCAGCCCCAGCATTTT
-	TRBV19	few	TRBJ1-6	CASSPRGNSPLHF	TGTGCCAGTAGTCCCAGGGGTAATTCACCCCTCCACTTT
TRBD1	TRBV5-1	-	TRBJ1-6	CASSSAQGASAYNSPLHF	TGCGCCAGCAGCTCGGCTCAGGGGGCAAGCGCCTATAATTCACCCCTCCACTTT
TRBD1	TRBV14	few	TRBJ2-5	CASSRSGQGETQYF	TGTGCCAGCAGCCGTTCTGGACAGGGTGAGACCCAGTACTTC
TRBD1	TRBV19	-	TRBJ1-1	CASSIANRGREAFF	TGTGCCAGTAGTATAGCCAACAGGGGGCGCGAAGCTTTCTTT
-	TRBV12-2	-	TRBJ2-2	CASRLIPLGRVVTGELFF	TGTGCAAGTCGCTTAATCCCGCTTGGCAGGGTGGTAACCGGGGAGCTGTTTTTT
-	TRBV28	once	TRBJ2-4	CASSPLALAKNIQYF	TGTGCCAGCAGTCCTCTAGCTCTAGCCAAAAACATTCAGTACTTC
TRBD1	TRBV10-3	-	TRBJ1-5	CAISEAGTDNQPQHF	TGTGCCATCAGTGAGGCCGGGACAGATAATCAGCCCCAGCATTTT
-	TRBV15	-	TRBJ1-1	CATSRDRQGWSEAFF	TGTGCCACCAGCAGAGATAGGCAGGGGTGGTCTGAAGCTTTCTTT
-	TRBV11-2	-	TRBJ1-4	CASSLPLTDNEKLFF	TGTGCCAGCAGCCTTCCTCTGACAGATAATGAAAAACTGTTTTTT
-	TRBV7-8	-	TRBJ2-3	CASSLFGTLITDTQYF	TGTGCCAGCAGCTTATTCGGGACACTTATCACAGATACGCAGTATTTT